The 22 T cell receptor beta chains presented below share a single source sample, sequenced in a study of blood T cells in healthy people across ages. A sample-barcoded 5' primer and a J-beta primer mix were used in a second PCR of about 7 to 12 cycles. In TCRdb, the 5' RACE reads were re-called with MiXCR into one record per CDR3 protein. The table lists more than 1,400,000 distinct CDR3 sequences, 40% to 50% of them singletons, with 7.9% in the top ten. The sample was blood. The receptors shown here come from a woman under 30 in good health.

The CDR3 loop reads CAWSVPGSRDTEAFF. DNA for the CDR3: TGTGCCTGGAGTGTCCCAGGGAGTAGGGACACTGAAGCTTTCTTT. The chain carries TRBV30 and TRBJ1-1; tentative D call: TRBD1 (5 bases). Germline V lookup: CDR1 GTSNPN, CDR2 SVGIG (reference sequence). The CDR3 is 15 residues long. V shed 0 bases and J shed 3 bases, with 14 bases lying between them.

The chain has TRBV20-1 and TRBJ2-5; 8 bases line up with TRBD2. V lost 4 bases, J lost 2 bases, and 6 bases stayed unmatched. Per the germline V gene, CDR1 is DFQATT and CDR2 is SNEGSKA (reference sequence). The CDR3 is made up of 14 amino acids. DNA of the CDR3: TGCAGTGCTACTCCCAGCGGGAGACAAGAGACCCAGTACTTC. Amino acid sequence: CSATPSGRQETQYF.

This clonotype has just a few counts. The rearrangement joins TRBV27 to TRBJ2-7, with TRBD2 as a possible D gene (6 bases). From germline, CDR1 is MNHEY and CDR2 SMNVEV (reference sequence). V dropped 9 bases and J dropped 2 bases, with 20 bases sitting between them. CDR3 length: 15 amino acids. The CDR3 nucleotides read TGTGCCAGTACGATAAAAAGCGGAGGGACCTACGAGCAGTACTTC. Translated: CASTIKSGGTYEQYF.

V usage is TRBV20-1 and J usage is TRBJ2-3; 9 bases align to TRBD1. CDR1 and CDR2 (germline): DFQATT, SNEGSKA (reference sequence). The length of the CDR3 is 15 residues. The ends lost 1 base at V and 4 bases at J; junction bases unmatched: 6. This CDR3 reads CSARVTGGRADTQYF. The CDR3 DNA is TGCAGTGCTAGAGTTACAGGGGGCCGAGCAGATACGCAGTATTTT.

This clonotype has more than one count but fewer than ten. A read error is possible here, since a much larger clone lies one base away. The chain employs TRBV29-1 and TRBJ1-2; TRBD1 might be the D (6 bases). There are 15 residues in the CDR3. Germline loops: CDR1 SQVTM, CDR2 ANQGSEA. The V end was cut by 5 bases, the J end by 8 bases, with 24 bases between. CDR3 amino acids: CSVTGSSRGSRGYTF. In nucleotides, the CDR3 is TGCAGCGTTACTGGGTCTTCCAGGGGATCCCGCGGCTACACCTTC. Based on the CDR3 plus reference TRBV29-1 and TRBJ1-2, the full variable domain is SAVISQKPSRDICQRGTSLTIQCQVDSQVTMMFWYRQQPGQSLTLIATANQGSEATYESGFVIDKFPISRPNLTFSTLTVSNMSPEDSSIYLCSVTGSSRGSRGYTFGSGTRLTVV.

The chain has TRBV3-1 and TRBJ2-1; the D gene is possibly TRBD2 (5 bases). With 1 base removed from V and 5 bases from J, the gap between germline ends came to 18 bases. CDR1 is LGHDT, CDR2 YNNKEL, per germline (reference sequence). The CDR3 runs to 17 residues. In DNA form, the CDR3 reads TGTGCCAGCAGCCAAGGTGTTCGGCTAGCTGGCGACAATGAGCAGTTCTTC. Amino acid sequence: CASSQGVRLAGDNEQFF.

The CDR3 DNA is TGTGCCAGCATCCTCGAACCGGGACCACAAGAGACCCAGTACTTC. Encoded protein: CASILEPGPQETQYF. The V and J genes are TRBV7-8 and TRBJ2-5, with D tentatively TRBD1 or TRBD2 (5 bases each). V lost 7 bases, J lost 2 bases, and 17 bases lay in between. Germline lookup yields CDR1 SGHVS and CDR2 FQNEAQ. This CDR3 is 15 amino acids long.

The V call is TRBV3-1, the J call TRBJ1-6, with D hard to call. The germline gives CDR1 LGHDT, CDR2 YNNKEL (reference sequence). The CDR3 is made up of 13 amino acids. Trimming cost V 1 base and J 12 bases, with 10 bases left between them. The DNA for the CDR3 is TGTGCCAGCAGCCAAGTTGCTGTGCGACCCCTCCACTTT. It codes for CASSQVAVRPLHF. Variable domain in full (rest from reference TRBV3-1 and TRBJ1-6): DTAVSQTPKYLVTQMGNDKSIKCEQNLGHDTMYWYKQDSKKFLKIMFSYNNKELIINETVPNRFSPKSPDKAHLNLHINSLELGDSAVYFCASSQVAVRPLHFGNGTRLTVT.

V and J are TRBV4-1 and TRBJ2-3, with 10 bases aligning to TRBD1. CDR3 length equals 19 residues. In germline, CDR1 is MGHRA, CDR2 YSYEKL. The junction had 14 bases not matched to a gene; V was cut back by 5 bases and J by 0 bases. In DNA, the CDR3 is TGCGCCAGCAGCAGGGACAGGGGCAAAAGGGGGGTGAGCACAGATACGCAGTATTTT. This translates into CASSRDRGKRGVSTDTQYF.

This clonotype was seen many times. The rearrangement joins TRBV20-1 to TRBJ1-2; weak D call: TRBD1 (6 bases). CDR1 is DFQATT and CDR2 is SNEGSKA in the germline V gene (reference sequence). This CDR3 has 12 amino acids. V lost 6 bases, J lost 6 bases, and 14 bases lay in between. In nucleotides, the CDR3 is TGCAGTGCGCCCCGGGACACCGATGGCTACACCTTC. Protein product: CSAPRDTDGYTF.

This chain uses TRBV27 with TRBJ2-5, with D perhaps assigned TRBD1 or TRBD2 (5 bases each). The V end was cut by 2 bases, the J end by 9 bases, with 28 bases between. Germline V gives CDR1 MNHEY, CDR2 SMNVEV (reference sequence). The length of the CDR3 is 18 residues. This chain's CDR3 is CASSLRFDGDTGRSAQYF. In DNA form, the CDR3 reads TGTGCCAGCAGTTTAAGATTCGATGGAGATACGGGACGATCGGCCCAGTACTTC.

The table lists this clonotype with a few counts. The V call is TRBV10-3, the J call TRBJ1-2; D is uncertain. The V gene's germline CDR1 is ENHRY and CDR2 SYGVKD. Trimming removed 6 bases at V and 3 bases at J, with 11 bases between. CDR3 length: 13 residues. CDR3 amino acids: CAIRTLRDYGYTF. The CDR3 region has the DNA TGTGCCATCAGGACCCTAAGGGACTATGGCTACACCTTC.

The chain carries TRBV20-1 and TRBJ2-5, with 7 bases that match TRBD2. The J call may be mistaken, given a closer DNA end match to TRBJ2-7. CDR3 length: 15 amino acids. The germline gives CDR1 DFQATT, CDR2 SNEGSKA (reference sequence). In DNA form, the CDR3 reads TGCAGTGCTAGAGGTATGGGGGGGGTTGACGACGAGCAGTACTTC. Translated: CSARGMGGVDDEQYF.

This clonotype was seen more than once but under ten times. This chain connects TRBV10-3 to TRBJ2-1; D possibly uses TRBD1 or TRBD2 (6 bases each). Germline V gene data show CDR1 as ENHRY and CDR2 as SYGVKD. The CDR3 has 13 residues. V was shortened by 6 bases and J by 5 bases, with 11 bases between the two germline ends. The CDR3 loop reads CAIRGGQDNEQFF. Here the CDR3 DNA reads TGTGCCATCAGGGGGGGCCAGGACAATGAGCAGTTCTTC.

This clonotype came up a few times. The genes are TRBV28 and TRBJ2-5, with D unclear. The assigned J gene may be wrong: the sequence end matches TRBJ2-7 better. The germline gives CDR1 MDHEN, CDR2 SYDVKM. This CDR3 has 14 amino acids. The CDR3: CASYPFGLPYEQYF. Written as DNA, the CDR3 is TGTGCCAGCTACCCATTCGGCCTCCCCTACGAGCAGTACTTC.

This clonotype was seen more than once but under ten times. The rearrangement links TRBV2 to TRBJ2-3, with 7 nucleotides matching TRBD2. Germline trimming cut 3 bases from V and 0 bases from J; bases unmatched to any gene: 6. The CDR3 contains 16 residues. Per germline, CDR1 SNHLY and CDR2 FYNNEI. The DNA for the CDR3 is TGTGCCAGCAGTGATAAGCGGGGCCCTAGCACAGATACGCAGTATTTT. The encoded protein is CASSDKRGPSTDTQYF. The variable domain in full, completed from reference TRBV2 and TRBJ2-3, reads EPEVTQTPSHQVTQMGQEVILRCVPISNHLYFYWYRQILGQKVEFLVSFYNNEISEKSEIFDDQFSVERPDGSNFTLKIRSTKLEDSAMYFCASSDKRGPSTDTQYFGPGTRLTVL.

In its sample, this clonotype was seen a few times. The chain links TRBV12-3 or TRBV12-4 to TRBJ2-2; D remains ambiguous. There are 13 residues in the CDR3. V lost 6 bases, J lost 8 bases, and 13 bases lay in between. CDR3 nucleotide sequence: TGTGCCAGCAGCCTCGGACGCGTAGGGGAGCTGTTTTTT. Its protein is CASSLGRVGELFF.

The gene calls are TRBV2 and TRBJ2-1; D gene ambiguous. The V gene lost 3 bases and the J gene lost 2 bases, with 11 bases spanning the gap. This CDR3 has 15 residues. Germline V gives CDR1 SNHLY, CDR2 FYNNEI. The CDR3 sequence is CASSDGDPPYNEQFF. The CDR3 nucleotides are TGTGCCAGCAGTGACGGCGATCCTCCCTACAATGAGCAGTTCTTC.

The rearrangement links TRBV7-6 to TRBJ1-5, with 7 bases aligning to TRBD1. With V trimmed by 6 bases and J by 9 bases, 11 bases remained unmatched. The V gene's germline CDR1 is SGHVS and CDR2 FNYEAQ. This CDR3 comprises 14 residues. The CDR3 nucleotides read TGTGCCAGCAGACCTCAGGGGGACTACGGGCCCCAGCATTTT. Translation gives CASRPQGDYGPQHF.

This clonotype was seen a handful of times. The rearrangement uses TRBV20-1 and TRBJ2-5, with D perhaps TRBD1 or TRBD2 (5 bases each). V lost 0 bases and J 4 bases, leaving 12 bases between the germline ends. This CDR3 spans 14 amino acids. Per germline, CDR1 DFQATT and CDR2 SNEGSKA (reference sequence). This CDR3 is CSAREPGAGETQYF. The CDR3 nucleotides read TGCAGTGCTAGAGAACCCGGGGCCGGAGAGACCCAGTACTTC.

CDR3: CASSSWGEYRTDTQYF. In DNA form, the CDR3 reads TGTGCCAGCAGCTCCTGGGGGGAGTATCGGACAGATACGCAGTATTTT. This rearrangement joins TRBV27 to TRBJ2-3, with D possibly being TRBD2 (6 bases). V was pared by 6 bases and J by 3 bases, with 19 bases between. From germline, CDR1 is MNHEY and CDR2 SMNVEV (reference sequence). The CDR3 spans 16 residues.

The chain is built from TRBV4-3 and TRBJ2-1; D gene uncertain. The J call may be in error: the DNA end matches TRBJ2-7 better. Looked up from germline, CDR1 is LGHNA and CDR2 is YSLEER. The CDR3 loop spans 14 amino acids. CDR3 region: CASSLDGRSFEQYF. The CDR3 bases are TGCGCCAGCAGCCTGGACGGACGGTCGTTCGAGCAGTACTTC.